This T cell receptor (beta chain) emerged from a study of OX40 agonist ivuxolimab in advanced cancers. Notes on the research overall: Ivuxolimab, which targeted the costimulatory receptor OX40 (CD134), was an agonistic, fully human IgG2 monoclonal antibody. The monotherapy dose-escalation portion (N = 52 patients) of the phase I ivuxolimab trial is reported in the paper. Intravenous ivuxolimab was administered to patients every 2 weeks at six dose levels: 0.01, 0.1, 0.3, 1.5, 3 and 10 mg/kg. The purpose of peripheral TCRbeta sequencing was to test whether ivuxolimab changed TCR sequence diversity and led to clonal T-cell expansion. In the dose-escalation cohort, 70% to 90% of patients were male, and the mean age was 60 years with a range of about 23 to 79. Prior anti-PD-1, anti-PD-L1 or anti-CTLA-4 therapy was permitted, and 30% to 50% of dose-escalation patients had received checkpoint inhibitors. Of the 52 patients in dose escalation, some 19 had hepatocellular carcinoma, about 15 had melanoma, 9 had renal cell carcinoma and 9 had head and neck cancer. Partial responses occurred in three dose-escalation patients, of whom one had hepatocellular carcinoma and two had cutaneous melanoma. On the study overall, not on this receptor specifically: Partial responders in the 0.1-3.0 mg/kg groups had among the lowest normalized peripheral clonal expansion, especially among CD8+ T cells. Which antigens the clonally expanded peripheral T cells were specific for was not determined. On average, CD8+ T cells showed more expanded clones than CD4+ T cells after ivuxolimab. Low levels of normalized T-cell clonal expansion were also shown by some nonresponding patients. At doses from 0.1 to 3.0 mg/kg, clonal expansion was seen in both CD4+ and CD8+ blood T cells between baseline and week 6.

The trial excluded patients who had a history of autoimmune disease or were on systemic immunosuppression. Peripheral blood for TCR sequencing was drawn from every dose cohort at baseline, at cycle 4 day 1 and at cycle 7 day 1. The samples were taken from a phase I, first-in-human, multicenter, open-label dose-escalation trial of ivuxolimab. The trial enrolled adults with locally advanced or metastatic head and neck squamous cell, hepatocellular, melanoma or renal cell carcinoma. CD4+ and CD8+ T cells were sorted separately from peripheral blood before TCR sequencing. In the case of this clone: Its antigen is not yet known. It has no much larger one-base neighbor in the sample; base qualities were not kept.

For sequencing of the TCRbeta CDR3 region, genomic DNA was extracted from the sorted cells. The immunoSEQ Assay was used for sequencing of TCRbeta CDR3 regions. Imported from immuneACCESS, the table was reduced by TCRdb to in-frame sequences with V and J called. These copies leave out some clones; in studies compared against another copy, an unresolved V gene accounts for under half, and the cause of the remainder is not known. In all, the sample holds 55,000 to 70,000 clones, and about 83% of those were seen once. The top ten clones comprise roughly 6% of the sample. Here the sequenced sample was CD4+ or CD8+ T cells sorted from blood, taken in a trial of the OX40 agonist ivuxolimab. This receptor was taken from an adult with an advanced solid tumor such as melanoma, head and neck, liver or kidney cancer.

Here is the DNA: TGTGCCAGCAGTTTGGATCAGCAGCCCCAGCATTTT. Its protein is CASSLDQQPQHF. The sequence is built from TRBV28 and TRBJ1-5, with the D gene not clear enough to name. Relative to germline, V is 3 bases shorter and J is 7 bases shorter, with 7 bases between their ends. Sequences MDHEN (CDR1) and SYDVKM (CDR2) are obtained from the germline V gene. The CDR3 spans 12 residues, from the cysteine through the phenylalanine. Only the CDR3 DNA stays, 36 bases, in frame from base 1.